The clone carrying this T cell receptor (beta chain) has just one count. What it binds is not known. Additional DNA sequences in this sample encode the identical CDR3. The data were obtained in a study of T cell responses to AZD1222 COVID-19 vaccine. Study outcomes and limitations: AZD1222 recipients seropositive at baseline numbered only six or seven.

CDR1 is SGHRS, CDR2 YFSETQ, per germline. The V and J ends lost 0 bases and 1 base respectively, with 4 bases between them. The CDR3 runs 13 residues. TCRdb keeps only in-frame clones here, not all; method: immunoSEQ multiplex PCR. The sample shows more than 150,000 clones, approximately 90% of them seen only once. This clonotype originated in an adult in good health. The chain joins TRBV5-1 to TRBJ1-1; D gene unclear. The sequencing here drew on peripheral blood, taken on day 0 of AZD1222 vaccination. The CDR3 DNA reads TGCGCCAGCAGCTTGGTCAGGAACACTGAAGCTTTCTTT. Translated, it gives CASSLVRNTEAFF.